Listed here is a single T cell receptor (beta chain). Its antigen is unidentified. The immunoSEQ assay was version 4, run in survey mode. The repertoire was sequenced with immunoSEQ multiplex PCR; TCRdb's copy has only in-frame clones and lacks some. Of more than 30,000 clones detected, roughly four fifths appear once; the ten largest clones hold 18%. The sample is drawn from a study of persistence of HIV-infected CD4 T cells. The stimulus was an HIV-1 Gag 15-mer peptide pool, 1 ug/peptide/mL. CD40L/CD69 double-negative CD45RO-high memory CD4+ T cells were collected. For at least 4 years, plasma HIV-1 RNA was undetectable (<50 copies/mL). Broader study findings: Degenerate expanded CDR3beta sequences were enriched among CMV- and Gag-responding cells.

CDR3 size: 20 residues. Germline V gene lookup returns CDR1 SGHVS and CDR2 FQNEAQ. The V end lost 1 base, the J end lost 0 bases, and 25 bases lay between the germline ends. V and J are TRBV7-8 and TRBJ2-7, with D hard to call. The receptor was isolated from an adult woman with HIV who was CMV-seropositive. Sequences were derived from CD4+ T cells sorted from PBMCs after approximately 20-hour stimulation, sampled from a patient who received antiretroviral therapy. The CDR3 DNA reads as TGTGCCAGCAGCTTAGACCCCGGTCCCGAGAGACCAGGCCTCTCCTACGAGCAGTACTTC. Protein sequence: CASSLDPGPERPGLSYEQYF.